One sample yielded the 30 T cell receptor beta chains listed below, sequenced in a study of T cells after yellow fever vaccination. TCRdb processed the 5' RACE reads anew with MiXCR; each CDR3 protein has one entry. The sample has hundreds of thousands of distinct CDR3 sequences, about 3.5% seen once; the top ten hold around a quarter. Sequenced material: PBMCs, taken on the day of the yellow fever booster vaccination. The receptors here all came from a man between 18 and 35 years old who received the YFV17D yellow fever vaccine.

This clonotype was detected many times. The chain carries TRBV7-2 and TRBJ1-1; D uncertain. The CDR3 contains 14 residues. V shed 1 base and J shed 5 bases, with 11 bases lying between them. Germline values: CDR1 SGHTA, CDR2 FQGNSA. CDR3 loop: CASSLGGSQTEAFF. The CDR3, as DNA: TGTGCCAGCAGCTTAGGAGGGAGTCAGACTGAAGCTTTCTTT.

In this sample, this clonotype turned up many times. The chain has TRBV20-1 and TRBJ2-1, with D perhaps TRBD2 (5 bases). V lost 1 base, J lost 5 bases, and 6 bases lay in between. The CDR3 loop spans 12 amino acids. Germline loops: CDR1 DFQATT, CDR2 SNEGSKA (reference sequence). CDR3: CSARGADNEQFF. The CDR3 nucleotides are TGCAGTGCTAGAGGAGCGGACAATGAGCAGTTCTTC.

This clonotype was seen ten or more times. The chain carries TRBV6-1 and TRBJ1-2; unclear D gene. Trimming removed 3 bases from V and 4 bases from J, with 12 bases in between. Germline lookup yields CDR1 MNHNS and CDR2 SASEGT. There are 14 residues in the CDR3. The CDR3 loop reads CASSEPGQGYGYTF. DNA of the CDR3: TGTGCCAGCAGTGAGCCGGGCCAAGGCTATGGCTACACCTTC.

The chain carries TRBV6-5 and TRBJ2-1; TRBD1 is a possible D gene (5 bases). The germline CDR1 and CDR2 sequences are MNHEY and SVGAGI. The ends were cut back, 7 bases at V and 2 bases at J, with 15 bases in the middle. The CDR3 covers 15 residues. The CDR3 here is CASIPLVGAYNEQFF. For the CDR3, the DNA is TGTGCCAGCATCCCCCTGGTAGGGGCCTACAATGAGCAGTTCTTC.

There are many counts of this clonotype. V and J are TRBV20-1 and TRBJ2-3; no clear D gene. Trimming took 7 bases from V and 0 from J, leaving 8 bases between them. CDR1 is DFQATT, CDR2 SNEGSKA, per germline (reference sequence). The CDR3 is 12 residues long. For the CDR3, the DNA is TGCAGTGGGGTTAGCAGCACAGATACGCAGTATTTT. The encoded protein is CSGVSSTDTQYF.

In its sample, this clonotype was seen a few times. This chain links TRBV12-3 or TRBV12-4 with TRBJ1-2; D ambiguous. Trimming removed 3 bases at V and 4 bases at J, with 9 bases between. The CDR3 length is 13 residues. The CDR3 sequence is CASSFVSIYGYTF. The CDR3 nucleotides are TGTGCCAGCAGTTTTGTATCCATCTATGGCTACACCTTC.

This clonotype was seen a few times. The chain has TRBV6-6 and TRBJ2-1; 8 bases match TRBD1. Germline V gene sequence: CDR1 MNHNY, CDR2 SVGAGI (reference sequence). This CDR3 contains 15 residues. The trim removed 3 bases at V and 4 bases at J, leaving 5 bases unmatched. In nucleotides, the CDR3 is TGTGCCAGCAGTTATGAACAGGGGGGATACAATGAGCAGTTCTTC. Protein product: CASSYEQGGYNEQFF.

This clonotype was counted ten times or more. The genes are TRBV7-2 and TRBJ2-3; 8 bases match TRBD2. V shed 5 bases, J shed 5 bases, and the junction held 9 bases outside the gene matches. The CDR3 is 15 residues long. Germline V gene data show CDR1 as SGHTA and CDR2 as FQGNSA. CDR3 nucleotides: TGTGCCAGCAGCCGCCCCGGGGGGGCCCAAGATACGCAGTATTTT. Its protein product is CASSRPGGAQDTQYF.

A note on this clonotype: A single base separates this from a much larger clone, so it may be a read error. The gene calls are TRBV7-9 and TRBJ1-1; possibly TRBD1 for D (6 bases). Trimming took 3 bases from V and 5 from J, leaving 13 bases between them. CDR3 size: 14 residues. CDR1 is SEHNR, CDR2 FQNEAQ, per germline (reference sequence). CDR3 sequence reads: CASSFTLGATEAFF. CDR3 bases: TGTGCCAGCAGCTTTACACTGGGGGCTACTGAAGCTTTCTTT.

This sequence joins TRBV5-1 and TRBJ1-2; D unclear. Trimming removed 0 bases at V and 5 bases at J, with 17 bases between. There are 16 residues in the CDR3. Per germline, CDR1 SGHRS and CDR2 YFSETQ. CDR3 nucleotides: TGCGCCAGCAGCTTGGGCGGTTTTGGCCGAGGATATGGCTACACCTTC. Protein product: CASSLGGFGRGYGYTF.

In its sample, this clonotype was seen many times. The J gene is TRBJ1-5, the V gene TRBV20-1; 7 nucleotides line up with TRBD1. The germline gives CDR1 DFQATT, CDR2 SNEGSKA (reference sequence). The V gene end was trimmed by 0 bases and the J gene end by 4 bases; junction bases not matched to a gene: 0. The CDR3 is 13 amino acids. CDR3: CSARDRGNQPQHF. The CDR3, as DNA: TGCAGTGCTAGAGACAGGGGGAATCAGCCCCAGCATTTT.

The chain recombines TRBV4-3 with TRBJ1-1; D is undetermined. Germline values: CDR1 LGHNA, CDR2 YSLEER. This CDR3 has 17 residues. Deletions cut 0 bases from V and 1 base from J, with 15 bases between. In DNA form, the CDR3 reads TGCGCCAGCAGCCAAGAGGAGGCGGGGAGGCGGAACACTGAAGCTTTCTTT. Protein product: CASSQEEAGRRNTEAFF.

Ten or more counts support this clonotype. The rearrangement uses TRBV15 and TRBJ1-1, with D hard to call. CDR1 and CDR2 (germline): LNHNV, YYDKDF (reference sequence). The CDR3 is 14 amino acids. Trimming pared 1 base from V and 3 bases from J, leaving 9 bases between. The CDR3 DNA reads as TGTGCCACCAGCAGAGCCAGACTGGACACTGAAGCTTTCTTT. Its protein is CATSRARLDTEAFF.

The chain employs TRBV6-5 and TRBJ1-2; D remains unclear. The CDR3 consists of 14 residues. V dropped 2 bases and J dropped 8 bases, with 15 bases sitting between them. In germline, CDR1 is MNHEY, CDR2 SVGAGI. CDR3 DNA sequence: TGTGCCAGCAGTTACAGGGCGGGGATGGAGGGCTACACCTTC. Its protein product is CASSYRAGMEGYTF.

In this sample, this clonotype turned up many times. This rearrangement joins TRBV5-1 to TRBJ2-3, with D unclear. CDR1 and CDR2 from the germline V gene are SGHRS and YFSETQ. The CDR3 has 15 amino acids. Deletions cut 4 bases from V and 0 bases from J, with 12 bases between. CDR3 DNA sequence: TGCGCCAGCAGCGCGGACGGCTCTAGCACAGATACGCAGTATTTT. This encodes CASSADGSSTDTQYF.

This clonotype was detected a few times. The chain has TRBV5-1 and TRBJ2-5; 7 nucleotides match TRBD1. Trimming removed 3 bases from V and 4 bases from J; junction bases left unmatched: 9. Germline CDR1 SGHRS, CDR2 YFSETQ. CDR3 size: 15 residues. CDR3: CASSSRQGTVETQYF. CDR3 bases: TGCGCCAGCAGCTCCCGACAGGGTACTGTAGAGACCCAGTACTTC.

This clonotype was seen only a few times. A much larger clone is a single base away; this may be a read error. The V gene is TRBV6-6, the J gene TRBJ2-2; D possibly matches TRBD1 or TRBD2 (5 bases each). The CDR3 is made up of 13 amino acids. The V gene lost 8 bases and the J gene lost 1 base, with 8 bases spanning the gap. Germline CDR1 MNHNY, CDR2 SVGAGI (reference sequence). CDR3 DNA: TGTGCCAGCCGGGGCCGGAACACCGGGGAGCTGTTTTTT. Protein sequence: CASRGRNTGELFF.

The chain uses TRBV5-6 and TRBJ1-3; D not certain. V lost 2 bases and J lost 0, with 9 bases in between. This CDR3 is 15 amino acids long. CDR1 and CDR2 (germline): SGHDT, YYEEEE. The CDR3: CASSFGPISGNTIYF. The CDR3, as DNA: TGTGCCAGCAGCTTCGGACCGATCTCTGGAAACACCATATATTTT.

The rearrangement joins TRBV24-1 to TRBJ1-2; D unclear. The CDR3 extends over 12 amino acids. Looked up from germline, CDR1 is KGHDR and CDR2 is SFDVKD. Trimming pared 6 bases from V and 4 bases from J, leaving 8 bases between. The DNA of the CDR3 is TGTGCCACCAGTTCTGAGGTCTATGGCTACACCTTC. It is translated as CATSSEVYGYTF.

This clonotype was detected ten times or more. The chain links TRBV20-1 to TRBJ2-1; 8 bases are a match to TRBD2. In germline, CDR1 is DFQATT, CDR2 SNEGSKA (reference sequence). The CDR3 loop spans 15 amino acids. The V and J ends lost 0 bases and 5 bases, in that order; junction bases with no gene match: 6. The CDR3 spells CSARETGGRDNEQFF. Written as DNA, the CDR3 is TGCAGTGCTAGAGAGACGGGGGGGAGGGACAATGAGCAGTTCTTC.

This clonotype was observed at least ten times. The chain uses TRBV7-2 and TRBJ1-1, with D uncertain. V shed 6 bases and J shed 3 bases, with 20 bases lying between them. The V gene's germline CDR1 is SGHTA and CDR2 FQGNSA. There are 16 residues in the CDR3. CDR3 residues: CASRNQAVRRYTEAFF. The CDR3 DNA sequence: TGTGCCAGCAGAAACCAGGCCGTGCGGAGGTACACTGAAGCTTTCTTT.

This clonotype was detected only a few times. This chain connects TRBV20-1 to TRBJ2-5; no definite D call. From germline, CDR1 is DFQATT and CDR2 SNEGSKA (reference sequence). CDR3 length: 13 amino acids. Trimming cost V 3 bases and J 5 bases, with 13 bases left between them. The CDR3 region has the DNA TGCAGTGCTAGTGGCGCCGTCGGCGAGACCCAGTACTTC. This encodes CSASGAVGETQYF.

The rearrangement joins TRBV5-1 to TRBJ2-6; 7 bases fit TRBD1. The CDR3 is 15 residues long. After removal of 7 bases from V and 2 bases from J, the junction contained 6 bases not matched to a gene. Per germline, CDR1 SGHRS and CDR2 YFSETQ. The CDR3 nucleotides are TGCGCCAGCCGCCAGGGGGTGGCTGGGGCCAACGTCCTGACTTTC. Amino acid sequence: CASRQGVAGANVLTF. Using reference TRBV5-1 and TRBJ2-6 for the parts outside the CDR3, the full variable domain is KAGVTQTPRYLIKTRGQQVTLSCSPISGHRSVSWYQQTPGQGLQFLFEYFSETQRNKGNFPGRFSGRQFSNSRSEMNVSTLELGDSALYLCASRQGVAGANVLTFGAGSRLTVL.

This clonotype was picked up many times. The genes are TRBV5-1 and TRBJ2-7; D perhaps matches TRBD1 (5 bases). The CDR3 loop spans 14 amino acids. The germline gives CDR1 SGHRS, CDR2 YFSETQ. Trimming left V 4 bases short and J 1 base short, with 12 bases between. The CDR3 region is CASSPRVGSYEQYF. DNA for the CDR3: TGCGCCAGCAGCCCCAGGGTGGGGTCCTACGAGCAGTACTTC.

There are many counts of this clonotype. This sequence joins TRBV28 and TRBJ1-6, with TRBD1 as a possible D gene (5 bases). The CDR3 length is 15 residues. Germline V CDR1 and CDR2: MDHEN, SYDVKM. The V end lost 6 bases, the J end lost 9 bases, and 18 bases lay between the germline ends. CDR3: CASSPAGGGGSPLHF. The DNA for the CDR3 is TGTGCCAGCAGCCCCGCCGGGGGTGGAGGTTCACCCCTCCACTTT.

This clonotype was counted many times. The chain recombines TRBV5-1 with TRBJ2-7, with a possible D match to TRBD2 (6 bases). Trimming left V 2 bases short and J 4 bases short, with 16 bases between. CDR3 length: 15 residues. Germline CDR1 reads SGHRS; CDR2 reads YFSETQ. The DNA for the CDR3 is TGCGCCAGCAGCTTCTTCGGGGTGGGGGGATACGAGCAGTACTTC. As protein: CASSFFGVGGYEQYF.

This clonotype was seen at least ten times. The chain carries TRBV5-6 and TRBJ2-1, with D maybe TRBD2 (7 bases). Germline CDR1 reads SGHDT; CDR2 reads YYEEEE. Trimming removed 4 bases at V and 10 bases at J, with 15 bases between. The CDR3 extends over 13 amino acids. The CDR3 region is CASSRGAGDEQFF. CDR3 DNA: TGTGCCAGCAGCCGGGGGGCGGGGGACGAGCAGTTCTTC.

The sample holds many counts of this clonotype. The chain uses TRBV12-3 or TRBV12-4 and TRBJ2-2; the match to TRBD1 covers 12 bases. CDR3 length: 15 residues. V lost 8 bases to trimming and J lost 7 bases; unmatched junction nucleotides: 8. CDR3 sequence: CASRTGDRGLGELFF. The CDR3 DNA is TGTGCCAGCCGCACAGGGGACAGGGGGCTCGGGGAGCTGTTTTTT.

This clonotype was counted a few times. The chain recombines TRBV6-6 with TRBJ1-1, with D unresolved. With 4 bases removed from V and 0 bases from J, the gap between germline ends came to 12 bases. Germline V gene data show CDR1 as MNHNY and CDR2 as SVGAGI (reference sequence). The CDR3 extends over 15 amino acids. For the CDR3, the DNA is TGTGCCAGCAGTTCCCGTGTAGTTCTGAACACTGAAGCTTTCTTT. Protein: CASSSRVVLNTEAFF.

This clonotype showed up just a few times. The chain uses TRBV20-1 and TRBJ1-1; 7 nucleotides line up with TRBD1. This CDR3 is 13 amino acids long. After removal of 1 base from V and 3 bases from J, the junction contained 2 bases not matched to a gene. Germline V lookup: CDR1 DFQATT, CDR2 SNEGSKA (reference sequence). Here the CDR3 DNA reads TGCAGTGCTAGAGTTCAGGGGGACACTGAAGCTTTCTTT. Residues: CSARVQGDTEAFF.